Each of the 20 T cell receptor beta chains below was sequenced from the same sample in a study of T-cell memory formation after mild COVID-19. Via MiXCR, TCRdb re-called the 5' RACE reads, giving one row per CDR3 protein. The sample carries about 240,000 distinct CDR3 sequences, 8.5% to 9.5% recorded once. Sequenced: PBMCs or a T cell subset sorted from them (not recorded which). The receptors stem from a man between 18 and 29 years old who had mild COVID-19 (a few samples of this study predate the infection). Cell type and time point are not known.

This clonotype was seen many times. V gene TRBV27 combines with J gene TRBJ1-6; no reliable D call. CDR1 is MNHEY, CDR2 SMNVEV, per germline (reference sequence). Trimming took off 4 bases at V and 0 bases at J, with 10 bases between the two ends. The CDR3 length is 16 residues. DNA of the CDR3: TGTGCCAGCAGTTCCCGGGGAAGCTCCTATAATTCACCCCTCCACTTT. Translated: CASSSRGSSYNSPLHF.

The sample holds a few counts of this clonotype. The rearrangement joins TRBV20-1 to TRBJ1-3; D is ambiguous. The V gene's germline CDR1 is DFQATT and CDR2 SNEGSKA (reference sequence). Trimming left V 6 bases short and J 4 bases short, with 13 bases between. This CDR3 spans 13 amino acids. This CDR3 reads CSAHHTRGNTIYF. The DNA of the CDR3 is TGCAGTGCCCACCACACGCGGGGAAACACCATATATTTT.

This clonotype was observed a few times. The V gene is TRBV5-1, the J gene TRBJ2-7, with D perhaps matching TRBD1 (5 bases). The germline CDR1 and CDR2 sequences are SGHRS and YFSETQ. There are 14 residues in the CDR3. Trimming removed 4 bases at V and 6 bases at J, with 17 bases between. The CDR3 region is CASSPRTGASEQYF. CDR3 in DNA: TGCGCCAGCAGCCCTCGTACAGGCGCCTCCGAGCAGTACTTC.

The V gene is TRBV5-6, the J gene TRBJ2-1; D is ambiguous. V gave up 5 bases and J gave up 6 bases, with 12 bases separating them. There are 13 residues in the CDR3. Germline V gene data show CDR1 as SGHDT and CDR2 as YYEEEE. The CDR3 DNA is TGTGCCAGCAGTCACAATATTGTCAATGAGCAGTTCTTC. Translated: CASSHNIVNEQFF.

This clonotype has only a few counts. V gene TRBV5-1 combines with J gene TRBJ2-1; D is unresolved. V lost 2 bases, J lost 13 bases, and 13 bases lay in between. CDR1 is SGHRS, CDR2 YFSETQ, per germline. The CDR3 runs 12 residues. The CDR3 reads CASSFLSDQQFF. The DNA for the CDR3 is TGCGCCAGCAGCTTCCTCAGTGATCAACAGTTCTTC.

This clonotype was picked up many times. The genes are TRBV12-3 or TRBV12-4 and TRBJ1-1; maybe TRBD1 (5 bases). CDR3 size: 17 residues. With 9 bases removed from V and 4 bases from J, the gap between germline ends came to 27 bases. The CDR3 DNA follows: TGTGCCAGTGCTTCCGGGACGTGGTTTCAACAAAGCACTGAAGCTTTCTTT. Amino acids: CASASGTWFQQSTEAFF.

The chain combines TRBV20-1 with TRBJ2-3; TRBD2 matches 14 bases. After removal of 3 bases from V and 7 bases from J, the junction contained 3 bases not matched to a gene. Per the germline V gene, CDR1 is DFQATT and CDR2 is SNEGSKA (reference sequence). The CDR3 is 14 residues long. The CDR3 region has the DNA TGCAGTGCTAGGTGGACTAGCGGGGGGAATACGCAGTATTTT. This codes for CSARWTSGGNTQYF.

This chain's CDR3 is CASSPGGWGTDTQYF. CDR3 nucleotides: TGCGCCAGCAGCCCCGGGGGATGGGGCACAGATACGCAGTATTTT. The rearrangement links TRBV4-3 to TRBJ2-3; possible D gene TRBD2, 6 bases. The CDR3 totals 15 residues. CDR1 and CDR2 from the germline V gene are LGHNA and YSLEER. Trimming removed 4 bases from V and 1 base from J, with 12 bases in between.

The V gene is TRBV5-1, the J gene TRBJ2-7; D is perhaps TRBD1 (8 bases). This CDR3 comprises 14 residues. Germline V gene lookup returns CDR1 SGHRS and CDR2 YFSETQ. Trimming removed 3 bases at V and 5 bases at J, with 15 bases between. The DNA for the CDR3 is TGCGCCAGCAGCTGGGATACAGGGGGGGACGAGCAGTACTTC. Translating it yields CASSWDTGGDEQYF.

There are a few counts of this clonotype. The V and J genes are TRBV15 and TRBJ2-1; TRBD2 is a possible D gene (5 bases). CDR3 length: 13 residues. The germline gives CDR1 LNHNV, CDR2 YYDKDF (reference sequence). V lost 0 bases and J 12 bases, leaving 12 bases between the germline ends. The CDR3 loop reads CATSREDVAGQFF. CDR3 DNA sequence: TGTGCCACCAGCAGAGAGGATGTGGCGGGGCAGTTCTTC.

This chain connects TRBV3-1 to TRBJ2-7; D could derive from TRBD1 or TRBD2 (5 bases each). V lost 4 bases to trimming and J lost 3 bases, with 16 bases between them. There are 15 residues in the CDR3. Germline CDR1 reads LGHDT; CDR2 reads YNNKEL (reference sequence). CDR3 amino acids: CASSPTGADYYEQYV. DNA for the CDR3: TGTGCCAGCAGCCCGACCGGGGCAGATTACTACGAGCAGTACGTC.

The DNA of the CDR3 is TGTGCCACCCAGATTACGGGGACTGAAGCTTTCTTT. Protein product: CATQITGTEAFF. This rearrangement joins TRBV2 to TRBJ1-1; the D is unclear. The CDR3 has 12 residues. V shed 10 bases and J shed 5 bases, with 14 bases lying between them. Germline-derived CDR1 and CDR2 are SNHLY and FYNNEI.

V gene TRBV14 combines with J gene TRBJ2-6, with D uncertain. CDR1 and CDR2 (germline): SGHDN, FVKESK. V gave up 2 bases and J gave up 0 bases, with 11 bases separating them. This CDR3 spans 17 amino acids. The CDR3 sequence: CASSQWDPTSGANVLTF. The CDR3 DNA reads TGTGCCAGCAGCCAATGGGATCCCACCTCTGGGGCCAACGTCCTGACTTTC.

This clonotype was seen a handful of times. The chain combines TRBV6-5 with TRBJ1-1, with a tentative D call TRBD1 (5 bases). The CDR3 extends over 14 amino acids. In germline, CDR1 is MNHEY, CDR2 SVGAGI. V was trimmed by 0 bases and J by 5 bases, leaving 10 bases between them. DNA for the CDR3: TGTGCCAGCAGTTACTCCCAGGGATGGACTGAAGCTTTCTTT. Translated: CASSYSQGWTEAFF.

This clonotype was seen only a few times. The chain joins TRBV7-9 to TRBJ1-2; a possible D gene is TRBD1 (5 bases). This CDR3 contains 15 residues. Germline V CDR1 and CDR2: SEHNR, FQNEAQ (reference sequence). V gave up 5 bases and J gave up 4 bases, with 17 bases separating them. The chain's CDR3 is CASSTSGGFRYGYTF. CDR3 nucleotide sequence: TGTGCCAGCAGCACCAGTGGGGGGTTCCGCTATGGCTACACCTTC.

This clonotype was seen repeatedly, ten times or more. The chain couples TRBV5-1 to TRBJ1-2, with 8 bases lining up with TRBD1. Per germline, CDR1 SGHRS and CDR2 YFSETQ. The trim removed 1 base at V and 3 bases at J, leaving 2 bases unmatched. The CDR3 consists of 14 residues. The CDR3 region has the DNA TGCGCCAGCAGCTTGCGGGGACAGGACTATGGCTACACCTTC. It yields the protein CASSLRGQDYGYTF.

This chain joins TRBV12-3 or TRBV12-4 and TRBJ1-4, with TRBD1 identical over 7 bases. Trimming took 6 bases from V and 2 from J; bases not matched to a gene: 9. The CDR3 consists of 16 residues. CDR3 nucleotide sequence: TGTGCCAGCAGAAGGGGGCAAGCTTGGACTAATGAAAAACTGTTTTTT. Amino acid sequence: CASRRGQAWTNEKLFF.

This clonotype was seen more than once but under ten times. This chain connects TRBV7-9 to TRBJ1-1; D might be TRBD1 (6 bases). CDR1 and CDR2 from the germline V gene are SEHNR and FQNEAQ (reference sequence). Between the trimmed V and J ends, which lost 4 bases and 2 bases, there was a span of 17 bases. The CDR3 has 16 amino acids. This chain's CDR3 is CASSSLTGMGNTEAFF. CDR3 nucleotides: TGTGCCAGCAGCTCGCTGACAGGTATGGGAAACACTGAAGCTTTCTTT.

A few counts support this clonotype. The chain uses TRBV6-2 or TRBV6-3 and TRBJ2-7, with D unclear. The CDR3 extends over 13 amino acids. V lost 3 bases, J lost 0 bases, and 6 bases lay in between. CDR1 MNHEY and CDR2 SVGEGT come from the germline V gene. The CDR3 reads CASSYRNSYEQYF. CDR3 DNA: TGTGCCAGCAGTTATCGTAACTCCTACGAGCAGTACTTC.

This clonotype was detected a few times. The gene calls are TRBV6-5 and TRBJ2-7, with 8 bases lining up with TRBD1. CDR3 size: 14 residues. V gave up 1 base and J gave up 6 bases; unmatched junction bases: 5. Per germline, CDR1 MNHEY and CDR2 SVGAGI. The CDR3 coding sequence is TGTGCCAGCAGTTACTTCGGACAGGGAGGCGAGCAGTACTTC. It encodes CASSYFGQGGEQYF.